The rows below give T cell receptor beta chains drawn from one sample of a study of OX40 agonist ivuxolimab in advanced cancers. Sequencing was performed with immunoSEQ multiplex PCR; in TCRdb, only in-frame clones are kept and a portion is missing. The data contain tens of thousands of clones, less than 85% of them singletons. The input for sequencing was CD4+ or CD8+ T cells sorted from blood, taken in a trial of the OX40 agonist ivuxolimab. The source of these receptors is an adult with an advanced solid tumor such as melanoma, head and neck, liver or kidney cancer. Both conserved end residues are part of each CDR3. The order of the fields is clone size, V gene, J gene, D gene, CDR3 DNA, CDR3 protein. The D gene is left open where the match is weak. Expanded clones are given a class, and other clones once, few, many or no size at all.

clone_size: few
v_call: TRBV9
j_call: TRBJ1-2
d_call: .
cdr3_nt: TGTGCCAGCAGCGTAGGCGGCAGGGTGGGTTCGGGCTACACCTTC
cdr3_aa: CASSVGGRVGSGYTF

clone_size: .
v_call: TRBV2
j_call: TRBJ2-7
d_call: TRBD1
cdr3_nt: TGTGCCAGCAGTGAGGTGGGGACAGGAGAGCAGTACTTC
cdr3_aa: CASSEVGTGEQYF

clone_size: once
v_call: TRBV4-1
j_call: TRBJ2-3
d_call: TRBD2
cdr3_nt: TGCGCCAGCAGCCAAGAGACGGGGGGGCAGGATACGCAGTATTTT
cdr3_aa: CASSQETGGQDTQYF

clone_size: few
v_call: TRBV13
j_call: TRBJ2-7
d_call: .
cdr3_nt: TGTGCCAGCAGCCGTCGGATCGGGATTGGATCCTACGAGCAGTACTTC
cdr3_aa: CASSRRIGIGSYEQYF

clone_size: few
v_call: TRBV9
j_call: TRBJ2-4
d_call: TRBD2
cdr3_nt: TGTGCCAGCAGCGTAGGAGAGGGACTAGCGGGAGACATTCAGTACTTC
cdr3_aa: CASSVGEGLAGDIQYF

clone_size: .
v_call: TRBV11-2
j_call: TRBJ2-1
d_call: .
cdr3_nt: TGTGCCAGCAGCTTATCGGTGGAAGGATCCTACAATGAGCAGTTCTTC
cdr3_aa: CASSLSVEGSYNEQFF

clone_size: .
v_call: TRBV27
j_call: TRBJ1-1
d_call: .
cdr3_nt: TGTGCCAGCAGTTTGTCGGGGCGAAACACTGAAGCTTTCTTT
cdr3_aa: CASSLSGRNTEAFF

clone_size: .
v_call: TRBV7-9
j_call: TRBJ2-7
d_call: TRBD2
cdr3_nt: TGTGCCAGCAGCCGGACTAGCGAGCCCTACGAGCAGTACTTC
cdr3_aa: CASSRTSEPYEQYF

clone_size: .
v_call: TRBV5-6
j_call: TRBJ1-5
d_call: .
cdr3_nt: TGTGCCAGCAGCTACCAGACAGCTAGCAATCAGCCCCAGCATTTT
cdr3_aa: CASSYQTASNQPQHF

clone_size: .
v_call: TRBV4-1
j_call: TRBJ2-1
d_call: .
cdr3_nt: TGCGCCAGCAGCCAAGAGATTGCCGGTTCAAGCTCCTACAATGAGCAGTTCTTC
cdr3_aa: CASSQEIAGSSSYNEQFF

clone_size: few
v_call: TRBV27
j_call: TRBJ1-4
d_call: .
cdr3_nt: TGTGCCAGCAGTTTAAACACTAATGAAAAACTGTTTTTT
cdr3_aa: CASSLNTNEKLFF

clone_size: .
v_call: TRBV28
j_call: TRBJ1-2
d_call: TRBD1
cdr3_nt: TGTGCCAGCACCCTACGCCGAGACAGGGGCCACCCTAACTATGGCTACACCTTC
cdr3_aa: CASTLRRDRGHPNYGYTF

clone_size: .
v_call: TRBV28
j_call: TRBJ1-6
d_call: TRBD1
cdr3_nt: TGTGCCAGCAGCCGACAGGGGGCAGGGTCACCCCTCCACTTT
cdr3_aa: CASSRQGAGSPLHF

clone_size: .
v_call: TRBV19
j_call: TRBJ1-2
d_call: TRBD1
cdr3_nt: TGTGCCAGTAGTATTGGATCGGGACAGGCTAATGGCTACACCTTC
cdr3_aa: CASSIGSGQANGYTF

clone_size: .
v_call: TRBV28
j_call: TRBJ1-1
d_call: TRBD1
cdr3_nt: TGTGCCAGCATCGTACAGGGGTTGAACACTGAAGCTTTCTTT
cdr3_aa: CASIVQGLNTEAFF

clone_size: once
v_call: TRBV6-5
j_call: TRBJ2-7
d_call: .
cdr3_nt: TGTGCCAGCAGTACAGGGTTCTACGAGCAGTACTTC
cdr3_aa: CASSTGFYEQYF

clone_size: .
v_call: TRBV9
j_call: TRBJ1-3
d_call: .
cdr3_nt: TGTGCCAGCAGTGACGACGGAATCTCTGGAAACACCATATATTTT
cdr3_aa: CASSDDGISGNTIYF

clone_size: .
v_call: TRBV7-6
j_call: TRBJ1-3
d_call: .
cdr3_nt: TGTGCCAGCAGCTCCGAGGGGGGTACTGGAAACACCATATATTTT
cdr3_aa: CASSSEGGTGNTIYF

clone_size: .
v_call: TRBV28
j_call: TRBJ1-5
d_call: .
cdr3_nt: TGTGCCAGCAGTTTCTCGGGACCCAATCAGCCCCAGCATTTT
cdr3_aa: CASSFSGPNQPQHF

clone_size: .
v_call: TRBV9
j_call: TRBJ1-3
d_call: .
cdr3_nt: TGTGCCAGCAGCCCCCATCTGGGGAGGGACTCTGGAAACACCATATATTTT
cdr3_aa: CASSPHLGRDSGNTIYF

clone_size: .
v_call: TRBV6-1
j_call: TRBJ1-6
d_call: .
cdr3_nt: TGTGCCAGCGGATTAAGTTACTATAATTCACCCCTCCACTTT
cdr3_aa: CASGLSYYNSPLHF

clone_size: .
v_call: TRBV9
j_call: TRBJ2-2
d_call: .
cdr3_nt: TGTGCCAGCAGCGCGGGACCAGCCACCGGGGAGCTGTTTTTT
cdr3_aa: CASSAGPATGELFF